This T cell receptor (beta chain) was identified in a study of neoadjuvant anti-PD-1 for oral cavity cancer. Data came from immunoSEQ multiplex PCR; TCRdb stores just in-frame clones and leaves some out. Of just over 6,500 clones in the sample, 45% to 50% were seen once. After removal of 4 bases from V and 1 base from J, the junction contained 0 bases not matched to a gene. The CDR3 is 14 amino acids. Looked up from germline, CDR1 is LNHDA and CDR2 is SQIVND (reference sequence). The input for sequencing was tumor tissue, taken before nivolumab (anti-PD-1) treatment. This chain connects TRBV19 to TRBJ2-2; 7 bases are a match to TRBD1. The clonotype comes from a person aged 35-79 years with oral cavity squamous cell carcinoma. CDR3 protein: CASSRDRNTGELFF. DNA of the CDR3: TGTGCCAGTAGTAGGGACAGGAACACCGGGGAGCTGTTTTTT.